Detailed here is one T cell receptor (beta chain). No antigen is known for it. Sample-barcoded 5' priming and a J-beta primer mix drove a second PCR of roughly 7 to 11 cycles. Each cDNA molecule, via a template-switch adaptor with 12 random nucleotides, was tagged. TCRdb re-called the 5' RACE reads with MiXCR, one entry per CDR3 protein. The sample contains about 970,000 distinct CDR3 sequences, 51% of which appear only once. This sample was taken from a study of blood T cells in healthy people across ages. Study outcomes and limitations: Estimates of total diversity, which came from one million sequenced T cells, were considered to be underestimates. With naive T cell percentage, TCR beta diversity showed a strong correlation. Conclusively comparing naive with antigen-experienced cells was impossible with unsorted PBMCs.

The V gene's germline CDR1 is MDHEN and CDR2 SYDVKM. The CDR3 spans 14 residues. Deletions cut 7 bases from V and 1 base from J, with 11 bases between. What was sequenced was blood. This receptor was obtained from a woman in her sixties in good health. V usage is TRBV28 and J usage is TRBJ1-3; D is undetermined. CDR3 coding DNA: TGTGCCAGCACCTTGGGAACGTCTGGAAACACCATATATTTT. It specifies CASTLGTSGNTIYF. The whole variable domain, remainder taken from reference TRBV28 and TRBJ1-3, is DVKVTQSSRYLVKRTGEKVFLECVQDMDHENMFWYRQDPGLGLRLIYFSYDVKMKEKGDIPEGYSVSREKKERFSLILESASTNQTSMYLCASTLGTSGNTIYFGEGSWLTVV.